This TCR beta chain came from a study of blood T cell repertoires in COVID-19. Study-wide background: COVID-19 samples collected from the United States, Italy and Spain covered acute and convalescent phases. Sources were T cells, B-cell-depleted T cells, or PBMCs; the material itself was cDNA or gDNA.

In the authors' workflow: Quantification of nucleated cells was approximated via reference gene primer amplification. The protocol was immunoSEQ multiplex PCR, while the TCRdb copy is restricted to in-frame clones and leaves out a portion. Clone size and V and J calls were adopted from that table, with D and trimming inferred from the DNA. The sample records about 190,000 clones, 75% to 90% being singletons. The germline gives CDR1 SGHRS, CDR2 YFSETQ. Deletions cut 0 bases from V and 3 bases from J, with 13 bases between. This CDR3 has 16 residues. The sequenced material came from peripheral blood. The chain employs TRBV5-1 and TRBJ2-1, with D possibly being TRBD2 (6 bases). The TCR originated in a middle-aged man with acute or convalescent COVID-19. Here the CDR3 DNA reads TGCGCCAGCAGCTTGGGAAGGGTTAGCGGCTACAATGAGCAGTTCTTC. It yields the protein CASSLGRVSGYNEQFF.